This TCR beta chain was captured by sequencing in a study of OX40 agonist ivuxolimab in advanced cancers. Looking at the study overall: Every 2 weeks, patients got intravenous ivuxolimab at one of six dose levels (0.01-10 mg/kg).

Germline lookup yields CDR1 SGHDN and CDR2 FVKESK. This CDR3 is built from 16 residues. V lost 1 base to trimming and J lost 10 bases, with 19 bases between them. This clone occurred a few times. What it binds is not known. Autoimmune disease history or systemic immunosuppression led to patient exclusion. Findings and limits, study-wide: Clones of CD4+ and CD8+ blood T cells grew by week 6 at doses of 0.1 to 3.0 mg/kg. In the 0.1-3.0 mg/kg groups, partial responders showed among the lowest expansion.

TCRdb keeps only in-frame clones here, not all; method: immunoSEQ multiplex PCR. This table has roughly 46,000 clones, 84% appearing once. The genes are TRBV14 and TRBJ1-4; no definite D call. The sample was CD4+ or CD8+ T cells sorted from blood, taken in a trial of the OX40 agonist ivuxolimab. The TCR comes from an adult with an advanced solid tumor such as melanoma, head and neck, liver or kidney cancer. The CDR3 DNA reads as TGTGCCAGCAGCCAAGGGAACGGACTTAATCGAGGAAAACTGTTTTTT. Residues: CASSQGNGLNRGKLFF.